This T cell receptor beta chain was documented in a study of PD-L1 blockade in urothelial cancer. In the study overall: T cells were recovered from blood samples at a median of approximately 150,000.

Notes on the study in general: By 3 weeks, tumor-associated blood clones had expanded more in durable-benefit patients.

With regard to this clone: Its antigen is as yet unknown.

Time point described: peripheral blood 6 weeks after treatment start. Looked up from germline, CDR1 is SGHRS and CDR2 is YFSETQ. This CDR3 is built from 15 residues. J lost 1 base, V lost 4 bases, and 6 bases had no gene match. The protocol was immunoSEQ multiplex PCR, while the TCRdb copy is restricted to in-frame clones and leaves out a portion. The table records 40,000 to 50,000 clones, almost 85% of them present only once. The receptor comes from a man aged 55-75 years with urothelial cancer. The sample consisted of PBMCs, taken around atezolizumab (anti-PD-L1) treatment. J is TRBJ2-7 and V is TRBV5-1; 9 nucleotides match TRBD1. CDR3 DNA sequence: TGCGCCAGCAGCGACGGGACAGGGCCATCCTACGAGCAGTACTTC. It is translated as CASSDGTGPSYEQYF.